Each of the 8 T cell receptor beta chains below was sequenced from the same sample in a study of molecular identifiers for immune sequencing clone quantification. One entry per CDR3 protein results from TCRdb running MiXCR on the PCR reads. The sample comprises about half a million distinct CDR3 sequences, around 23% of which are singletons, and 0.76% rests with the top ten. Sequences were obtained from naive CD8+ T cells from blood, with Jurkat cell RNA spiked in. Subset specified: FACS-sorted CD8+CD4-CCR7+CD45RA+ naive T cells. Every receptor here comes from a human donor in good health. Some libraries in this study had Jurkat cell RNA spiked in.

The chain has TRBV6-2 or TRBV6-3 and TRBJ2-3; 14 bases fit TRBD2. The CDR3 totals 14 residues. CDR1 and CDR2 from the germline V gene are MNHEY and SVGEGT. The V and J ends lost 6 bases and 5 bases, in that order; junction bases with no gene match: 1. The chain's CDR3 is CASRGTSGGDTQYF. Written as DNA, the CDR3 is TGTGCCAGCAGGGGGACTAGCGGGGGAGATACGCAGTATTTT.

Worth noting for this clonotype: An end of the junction does not agree with germline; a read error may underlie this. The chain joins TRBV5-3 to TRBJ2-2, with D possibly matching TRBD1 (6 bases). TRBV5-3 is placed among ORFs of uncertain function. The CDR3 covers 17 residues. The CDR3: CASSWSTGHTNTGELFF. In DNA form, the CDR3 reads TGTGCCAGCAGCTGGTCGACAGGCCATACGAACACCGGGGAGCTGTTTTTT.

The V call is TRBV28, the J call TRBJ2-7, with TRBD2 matching over 7 bases. J gave up 1 base and V 6 bases, and 3 bases lay outside the gene matches. The germline gives CDR1 MDHEN, CDR2 SYDVKM. The CDR3 runs 13 residues. CDR3 sequence (DNA): TGTGCCAGCAGGGGAGGGCGATCCTACGAGCAGTACTTC. It yields the protein CASRGGRSYEQYF.

This chain joins TRBV3-1 and TRBJ2-7; D might be TRBD1 or TRBD2, each matching 5 bases. The CDR3 covers 15 residues. CDR1 and CDR2 from the germline V gene are LGHDT and YNNKEL (reference sequence). The V gene lost 0 bases and the J gene lost 3 bases, with 12 bases spanning the gap. The CDR3 here is CASSQDARAGYEQYF. In nucleotides, the CDR3 is TGTGCCAGCAGCCAAGATGCCAGGGCGGGCTACGAGCAGTACTTC.

This chain uses TRBV20-1 with TRBJ2-7; D is unclear. V was clipped by 1 base and J by 2 bases, with 9 bases between them. The CDR3 consists of 13 residues. The germline gives CDR1 DFQATT, CDR2 SNEGSKA (reference sequence). Here the CDR3 DNA reads TGCAGTGCTAGAGGACTTACCCCCTACGAGCAGTACTTC. Protein product: CSARGLTPYEQYF.

The chain carries TRBV20-1 and TRBJ2-7; no firm D call. Trimming shortened V by 7 bases and J by 1 base, and 14 bases separated the two germline ends. CDR1 DFQATT and CDR2 SNEGSKA come from the germline V gene (reference sequence). This CDR3 comprises 13 residues. The CDR3 reads CSVQAHESYEQYF. CDR3 DNA sequence: TGCAGTGTCCAAGCCCACGAATCCTACGAGCAGTACTTC.

CDR3 in amino acids: CASSSRPRGRGEQFF. DNA for the CDR3: TGTGCCAGCAGCTCCCGCCCCAGGGGCCGAGGTGAGCAGTTCTTC. The chain recombines TRBV7-9 with TRBJ2-1; perhaps TRBD1 as D (6 bases). The CDR3 length is 15 residues. Germline CDR1 is SEHNR and CDR2 is FQNEAQ (reference sequence). The ends were cut back, 4 bases at V and 9 bases at J, with 19 bases in the middle. Variable domain in full (rest from reference TRBV7-9 and TRBJ2-1): DTGVSQNPRHKITKRGQNVTFRCDPISEHNRLYWYRQTLGQGPEFLTYFQNEAQLEKSRLLSDRFSAERPKGSFSTLEIQRTEQGDSAMYLCASSSRPRGRGEQFFGPGTRLTVL.

The table lists this clonotype with a few counts. The chain links TRBV20-1 to TRBJ1-1; perhaps TRBD1 as D (5 bases). V was trimmed by 6 bases and J by 0 bases, leaving 20 bases between them. CDR1 is DFQATT, CDR2 SNEGSKA, per germline (reference sequence). CDR3 length: 16 amino acids. In nucleotides, the CDR3 is TGCAGTGCACCTGTGCCGGGACTGCGGATGAACACTGAAGCTTTCTTT. The encoded protein is CSAPVPGLRMNTEAFF.